The T cell receptor (beta chain) under discussion was sequenced for a study of CD8 T cells in ankylosing spondylitis. Making the TCR beta libraries involved quantitative 5'-RACE with molecular barcodes. TCRdb recomputed calls from the 5' RACE reads with MiXCR, one row per CDR3 protein. The table shows 750,000 to 850,000 distinct CDR3 sequences, with 12% occurring only once. Germline values: CDR1 SEHNR, CDR2 FQNEAQ (reference sequence). The CDR3 is 15 amino acids. Unmatched junction bases numbered 2, after V lost 5 bases and J lost 2 bases. This clonotype was observed many times. Its antigen is not known. Study conclusions and caveats: Prior work had noted some motif variants in reactive arthritis blood and synovial fluid. Relatively rare in peripheral blood, disease-linked clones were also CD8+. Disease-linked clones were reportedly significantly enriched in matched ankylosing spondylitis synovial fluid. Characteristic of ankylosing spondylitis blood, it appeared, was a TCR beta motif comprising 7 to 9 highly homologous variants.

The sample consisted of blood, either unsorted or a sorted T cell fraction (not recorded which). V usage is TRBV7-9 and J usage is TRBJ2-1, with TRBD2 matching over 11 bases. This clonotype was sampled from a male donor with ankylosing spondylitis. CDR3 sequence (DNA): TGTGCCAGCAGCGAACTAGCGGGGGCCTACAATGAGCAGTTCTTC. Translated, it gives CASSELAGAYNEQFF.